A single sample is the source of the 27 T cell receptor beta chains below, sequenced in a study of blood T cell repertoires in COVID-19. Assay: immunoSEQ multiplex PCR; the TCRdb copy retains only in-frame clones and omits some. The repertoire includes some 250,000 clones, roughly 85% of them detected once, and 3.4% sits in the top ten. The sample consisted of peripheral blood. The source of these receptors is a woman under 30 with acute or convalescent COVID-19.

The V and J genes are TRBV15 and TRBJ2-7, with 9 bases fitting TRBD1. This CDR3 has 14 residues. V was clipped by 6 bases and J by 2 bases; unmatched bases: 5. Germline CDR1 reads LNHNV; CDR2 reads YYDKDF (reference sequence). The CDR3 nucleotides read TGTGCCACCAGGGGGGACAGGGCAACCTACGAGCAGTACTTC. Translating gives CATRGDRATYEQYF.

In DNA, the CDR3 is TGTGCCAGTCGAAGGTCAAGAGCAGGGGGCTTGGGTGGCTACACCTTC. This translates into CASRRSRAGGLGGYTF. The J gene is TRBJ1-2, the V gene TRBV7-9; 8 nucleotides agree with TRBD1. This CDR3 region has 16 residues. The trim removed 9 bases at V and 7 bases at J, leaving 19 bases unmatched. Germline assignment: CDR1 SEHNR and CDR2 FQNEAQ (reference sequence).

The table lists this clone with a few counts. The rearrangement links TRBV7-2 to TRBJ2-5; the match to TRBD1 covers 9 bases. CDR1 and CDR2 (germline): SGHTA, FQGNSA. Trimming took 5 bases from V and 5 from J; bases not matched to a gene: 9. CDR3 length: 15 amino acids. The CDR3 DNA follows: TGTGCCAGCAGCCCACAGGGGGCTGGGAAGGAGACCCAGTACTTC. The encoded protein is CASSPQGAGKETQYF.

This chain links TRBV10-3 with TRBJ1-1; D uncertain. This CDR3 spans 15 amino acids. Germline lookup yields CDR1 ENHRY and CDR2 SYGVKD. Trimming shortened V by 0 bases and J by 0 bases, and 8 bases separated the two germline ends. The CDR3 region has the DNA TGTGCCATCAGTGAGTCGCAGAATATGAACACTGAAGCTTTCTTT. This encodes CAISESQNMNTEAFF.

V is TRBV27 and J is TRBJ2-7, with D unclear. V lost 6 bases and J 0 bases, leaving 18 bases between the germline ends. The germline CDR1 and CDR2 sequences are MNHEY and SMNVEV (reference sequence). This CDR3 is built from 16 residues. The CDR3 is CASRPRGDGSSYEQYF. In DNA form, the CDR3 reads TGTGCCAGCAGGCCCAGAGGCGACGGTTCCTCCTACGAGCAGTACTTC.

The chain carries TRBV7-8 and TRBJ1-2; TRBD1 is a possible D gene (6 bases). Germline CDR1 and CDR2: SGHVS and FQNEAQ. V lost 1 base to trimming and J lost 2 bases, with 14 bases between them. CDR3 length: 16 amino acids. The CDR3 spells CASSLVRGGANYGYTF. In nucleotides, the CDR3 is TGTGCCAGCAGCTTAGTTCGAGGGGGAGCGAACTATGGCTACACCTTC.

The chain uses TRBV14 and TRBJ2-1, with 13 bases identical to TRBD2. The CDR3 has 17 residues. J was trimmed by 8 bases and V by 4 bases; bases with no gene match: 11. Germline loops: CDR1 SGHDN, CDR2 FVKESK. The CDR3, as DNA: TGTGCCAGCAGCCGCGGGACTAGCGGGAACTACGGCGATGAGCAGTTCTTC. It yields the protein CASSRGTSGNYGDEQFF.

This chain connects TRBV19 to TRBJ2-7; D call uncertain. Trimming removed 4 bases from V and 0 bases from J, with 7 bases in between. This CDR3 is 13 amino acids long. Germline loops: CDR1 LNHDA, CDR2 SQIVND (reference sequence). The CDR3 loop is CASSNPFSYEQYF. CDR3 bases: TGTGCCAGTAGTAATCCGTTCTCCTACGAGCAGTACTTC.

CDR3 amino acids: CASSESSGRAQETQYF. The CDR3 DNA reads as TGCGCCAGCAGTGAGTCCAGCGGGAGGGCCCAAGAGACCCAGTACTTC. The rearrangement uses TRBV10-1 and TRBJ2-5, with TRBD2 matching over 10 bases. The CDR3 totals 16 residues. Germline V gives CDR1 WNHNN, CDR2 SYGVQD (reference sequence). The J segment lost 1 base and the V segment lost 0 bases, leaving 2 bases of the junction unmatched.

CDR3 protein: CASSLIDRDTDTQYF. DNA of the CDR3: TGTGCCAGTAGTCTAATAGACAGGGACACAGATACGCAGTATTTT. This chain uses TRBV19 with TRBJ2-3; 7 positions match TRBD1. Trimming took 5 bases from V and 2 from J; bases not matched to a gene: 7. The germline gives CDR1 LNHDA, CDR2 SQIVND (reference sequence). The CDR3 extends over 15 amino acids.

The gene calls are TRBV11-2 and TRBJ1-4; D perhaps matches TRBD1 (5 bases). This CDR3 has 14 amino acids. Looked up from germline, CDR1 is SGHAT and CDR2 is FQNNGV. The V gene lost 2 bases and the J gene lost 3 bases, with 7 bases spanning the gap. Written as DNA, the CDR3 is TGTGCCAGCAGCTTAACGGGGGCTAATGAAAAACTGTTTTTT. This encodes CASSLTGANEKLFF.

J is TRBJ2-2 and V is TRBV28; 9 nucleotides agree with TRBD1. In germline, CDR1 is MDHEN, CDR2 SYDVKM. V lost 5 bases to trimming and J lost 5 bases; unmatched junction nucleotides: 12. This CDR3 is built from 17 residues. The CDR3 sequence: CASSTIRTGARTGELFF. DNA of the CDR3: TGTGCCAGCAGTACGATACGGACAGGGGCGAGGACCGGGGAGCTGTTTTTT.

This chain uses TRBV6-2 or TRBV6-3 with TRBJ2-5; 7 nucleotides line up with TRBD1. The CDR3 loop spans 14 amino acids. After removal of 0 bases from V and 5 bases from J, the junction contained 3 bases not matched to a gene. Germline CDR1 reads MNHEY; CDR2 reads SVGEGT. The CDR3 loop is CASSYSDRVETQYF. The DNA of the CDR3 is TGTGCCAGCAGTTACTCAGACAGGGTGGAGACCCAGTACTTC.

J is TRBJ1-6 and V is TRBV13; unclear D gene. The ends were cut back, 8 bases at V and 5 bases at J, with 10 bases in the middle. Germline assignment: CDR1 PRHDT and CDR2 FYEKMQ (reference sequence). This CDR3 spans 13 amino acids. CDR3 in amino acids: CASALTNNSPLHF. The CDR3 nucleotides are TGTGCCAGCGCCCTGACTAATAATTCACCCCTCCACTTT.

The chain employs TRBV15 and TRBJ2-3, with a tentative D call TRBD2 (6 bases). V gave up 3 bases and J gave up 5 bases, with 21 bases separating them. CDR3 size: 17 residues. CDR1 is LNHNV, CDR2 YYDKDF, per germline (reference sequence). The CDR3 sequence is CATSSATSHLPRDTQYF. The CDR3 nucleotides are TGTGCCACCAGCAGTGCAACTAGCCACCTACCACGAGATACGCAGTATTTT.

V usage is TRBV13 and J usage is TRBJ2-3; D call uncertain. Trimming pared 2 bases from V and 6 bases from J, leaving 12 bases between. CDR3 length: 14 residues. Germline V gene lookup returns CDR1 PRHDT and CDR2 FYEKMQ (reference sequence). CDR3 in amino acids: CASSLLGFPDTQYF. CDR3 sequence (DNA): TGTGCCAGCAGCTTACTCGGGTTTCCCGATACGCAGTATTTT.

The chain recombines TRBV5-8 with TRBJ2-2; D might be TRBD1 (5 bases). This CDR3 contains 16 residues. Trimming stripped 0 bases from V and 0 bases from J, with 9 bases between. The V gene's germline CDR1 is SGHTS and CDR2 YDEGEE. Written as DNA, the CDR3 is TGTGCCAGCAGCTTGGAAGGGGAAACGAACACCGGGGAGCTGTTTTTT. Its translation: CASSLEGETNTGELFF.

In this sample, this clone turned up a few times. V is TRBV6-5 and J is TRBJ1-3, with a possible D match to TRBD1 (5 bases). In germline, CDR1 is MNHEY, CDR2 SVGAGI. The CDR3 has 14 amino acids. Between the trimmed V and J ends, which lost 6 bases and 1 base, there was a span of 10 bases. The CDR3 coding sequence is TGTGCCAGCAGACCGGGGGAGTCTGGAAACACCATATATTTT. It codes for CASRPGESGNTIYF.

This clone was found once. The chain uses TRBV7-4 and TRBJ2-7; 13 positions match TRBD2. Germline CDR1 and CDR2: SGHVT and SQSDAQ. CDR3 length equals 15 residues. Losses at the gene ends were 7 bases for V and 2 bases for J; bases not matched to a gene: 5. CDR3 amino acids: CASTKGTSGTYEQYF. The CDR3 nucleotides read TGTGCCAGCACCAAAGGGACTAGCGGGACCTACGAGCAGTACTTC.

The chain combines TRBV2 with TRBJ2-2, with TRBD2 as a possible D gene (6 bases). Germline V gene lookup returns CDR1 SNHLY and CDR2 FYNNEI. The CDR3 runs to 17 residues. The V gene lost 0 bases and the J gene lost 0 bases, with 11 bases spanning the gap. Here the CDR3 reads CASSEALLATNTGELFF. The CDR3 DNA sequence: TGTGCCAGCAGTGAAGCGCTTCTAGCGACGAACACCGGGGAGCTGTTTTTT.

This chain uses TRBV19 with TRBJ1-5; 11 positions match TRBD1. Germline lookup yields CDR1 LNHDA and CDR2 SQIVND (reference sequence). The CDR3 consists of 12 residues. J lost 6 bases, V lost 10 bases, and 2 bases had no gene match. In DNA form, the CDR3 reads TGTGCCACCGGGACAGGGGGTCAGCCCCAGCATTTT. It yields the protein CATGTGGQPQHF.

The chain recombines TRBV9 with TRBJ2-7, with 11 bases matching TRBD1. This CDR3 has 14 residues. Trimming removed 4 bases from V and 4 bases from J; junction bases left unmatched: 4. Germline assignment: CDR1 SGDLS and CDR2 YYNGEE. The CDR3, as DNA: TGTGCCAGCAGCCCAGGACAGGGGGCATACGAGCAGTACTTC. Translation: CASSPGQGAYEQYF.

This chain's CDR3 is CASSMGLAGAGSYNEQFF. As DNA, the CDR3 is TGTGCCAGTAGTATGGGACTAGCGGGAGCGGGCTCCTACAATGAGCAGTTCTTC. V gene TRBV19 combines with J gene TRBJ2-1; 14 bases match TRBD2. The CDR3 is 18 residues long. J lost 0 bases, V lost 3 bases, and 4 bases had no gene match. Germline V gene lookup returns CDR1 LNHDA and CDR2 SQIVND (reference sequence).

This clone appeared a single time. The chain is built from TRBV3-1 (or the pseudogene TRBV3-2) and TRBJ1-2; 10 bases align to TRBD1. This CDR3 region has 13 residues. J lost 5 bases, V lost 5 bases, and 2 bases had no gene match. CDR1 LGHDT and CDR2 YNNKEL come from the germline V gene (reference sequence). The CDR3: CASSSGQGYGYTF. For the CDR3, the DNA is TGTGCCAGCAGCTCGGGACAGGGGTATGGCTACACCTTC.

The chain is built from TRBV13 and TRBJ2-7; 7 nucleotides align to TRBD1. The V segment lost 3 bases and the J segment 3 bases; nucleotides outside the gene matches: 11. The CDR3 loop spans 16 amino acids. CDR1 is PRHDT and CDR2 is FYEKMQ in the germline V gene (reference sequence). CDR3 loop: CASSLGQWVSGYEQYF. The CDR3, as DNA: TGTGCCAGCAGCTTGGGACAGTGGGTGAGTGGCTACGAGCAGTACTTC.

This clone has just a few counts. The rearrangement joins TRBV7-8 to TRBJ1-5; TRBD1 might be the D (6 bases). The CDR3 loop spans 14 amino acids. The V end was cut by 1 base, the J end by 5 bases, with 9 bases between. Germline values: CDR1 SGHVS, CDR2 FQNEAQ. The CDR3 DNA reads as TGTGCCAGCAGCTTAGACAGGGCCGATCAGCCCCAGCATTTT. Residues: CASSLDRADQPQHF.

The chain couples TRBV7-2 to TRBJ2-7; D perhaps matches TRBD1 (5 bases). Trimming stripped 3 bases from V and 6 bases from J, with 15 bases between. This CDR3 is 14 amino acids long. Germline V gene sequence: CDR1 SGHTA, CDR2 FQGNSA. CDR3 region: CASSFAGSKPEQYF. CDR3 bases: TGTGCCAGCAGCTTTGCAGGGTCAAAACCCGAGCAGTACTTC.